A single T cell receptor beta chain is shown here with its context. The table came from immunoSEQ multiplex PCR; TCRdb's copy has only in-frame clones and leaves some out. The sample consists of over 150,000 clones, 90% to 95% of them appearing once. This sample was included in a study of control samples from healthy donors and cancer patients. The germline gives CDR1 SGHVS, CDR2 FQNEAQ. CDR3 size: 15 residues. Trimming took off 1 base at V and 0 bases at J, with 9 bases between the two ends. The chain combines TRBV7-8 with TRBJ1-1, with unresolved D. Sequenced sample: blood. This clonotype was sampled from a man between 18 and 29 years old in good health. The CDR3 region is CASSLEGGLNTEAFF. In DNA form, the CDR3 reads TGTGCCAGCAGCTTAGAGGGAGGACTGAACACTGAAGCTTTCTTT.